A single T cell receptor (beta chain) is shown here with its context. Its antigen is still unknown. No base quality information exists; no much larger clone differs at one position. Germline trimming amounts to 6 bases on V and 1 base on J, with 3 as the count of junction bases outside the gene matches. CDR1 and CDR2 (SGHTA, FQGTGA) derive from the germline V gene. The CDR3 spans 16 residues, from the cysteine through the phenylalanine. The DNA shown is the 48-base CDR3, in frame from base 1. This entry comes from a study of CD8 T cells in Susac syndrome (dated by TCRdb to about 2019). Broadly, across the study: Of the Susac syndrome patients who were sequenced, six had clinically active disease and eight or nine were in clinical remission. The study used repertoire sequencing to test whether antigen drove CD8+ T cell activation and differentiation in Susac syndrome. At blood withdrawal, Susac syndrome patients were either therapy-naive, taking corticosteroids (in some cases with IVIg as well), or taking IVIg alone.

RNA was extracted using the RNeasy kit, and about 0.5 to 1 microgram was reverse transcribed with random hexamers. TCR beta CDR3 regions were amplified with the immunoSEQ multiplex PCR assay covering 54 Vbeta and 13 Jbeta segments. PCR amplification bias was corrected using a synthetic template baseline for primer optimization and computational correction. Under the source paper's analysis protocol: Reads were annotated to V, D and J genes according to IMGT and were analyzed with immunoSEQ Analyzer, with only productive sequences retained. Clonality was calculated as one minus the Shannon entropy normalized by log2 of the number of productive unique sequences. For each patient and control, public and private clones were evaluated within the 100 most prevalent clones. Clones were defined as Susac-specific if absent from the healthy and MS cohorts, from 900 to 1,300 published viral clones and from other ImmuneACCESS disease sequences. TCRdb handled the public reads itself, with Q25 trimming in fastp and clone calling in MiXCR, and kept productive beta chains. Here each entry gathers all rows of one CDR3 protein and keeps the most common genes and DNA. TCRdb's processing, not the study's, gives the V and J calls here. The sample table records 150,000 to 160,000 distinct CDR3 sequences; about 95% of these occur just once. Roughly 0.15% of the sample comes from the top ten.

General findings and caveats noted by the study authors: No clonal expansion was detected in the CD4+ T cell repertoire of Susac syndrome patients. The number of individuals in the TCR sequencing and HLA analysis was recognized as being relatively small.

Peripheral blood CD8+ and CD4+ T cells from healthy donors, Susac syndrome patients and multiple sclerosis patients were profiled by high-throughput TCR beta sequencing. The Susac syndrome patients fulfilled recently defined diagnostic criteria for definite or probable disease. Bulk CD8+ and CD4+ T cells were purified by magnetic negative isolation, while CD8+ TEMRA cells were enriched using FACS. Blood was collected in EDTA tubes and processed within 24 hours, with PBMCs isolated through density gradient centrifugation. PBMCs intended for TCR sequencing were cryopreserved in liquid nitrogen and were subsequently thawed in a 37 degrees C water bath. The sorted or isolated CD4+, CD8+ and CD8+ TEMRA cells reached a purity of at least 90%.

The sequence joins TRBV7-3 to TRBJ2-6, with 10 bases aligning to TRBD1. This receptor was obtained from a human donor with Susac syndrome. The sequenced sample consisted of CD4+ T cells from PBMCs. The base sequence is TGTGCCAGCAGTACGGGACAGGGGTCTGGGGCCAACGTCCTGACTTTC. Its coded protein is CASSTGQGSGANVLTF.